Sequencing of this T cell receptor beta chain was carried out in a study of T cell responses to AZD1222 COVID-19 vaccine. The wider study: Second-dose intervals of approximately 4 or approximately 12 weeks were pooled.

Study findings and constraints: Mostly white British, mostly female donors; authors suggested clonal diversity may be underestimated. Sampling that yielded the repertoires occurred only after the peak T cell response.

For this clone: The target antigen is unknown.

Clones were sequenced by immunoSEQ multiplex PCR, and TCRdb holds only the in-frame ones, with some missing. This table has more than 95,000 clones, 80% to 90% appearing once. The germline CDR1 and CDR2 sequences are SGHTA and FQGNSA. Between the trimmed V and J ends, which lost 3 bases and 0 bases, there was a span of 5 bases. CDR3 size: 13 residues. The receptor comes from an adult in good health. The V and J genes are TRBV7-2 and TRBJ1-1; D not resolved. Sequenced here: peripheral blood, sampled on day 0 of AZD1222 vaccination. CDR3 in amino acids: CASSFSMNTEAFF. CDR3 coding DNA: TGTGCCAGCAGCTTCTCCATGAACACTGAAGCTTTCTTT.